This entry features one T cell receptor (beta chain) sequence. This specimen comes from a study of blood T cell repertoires in COVID-19. The method was immunoSEQ multiplex PCR; TCRdb's version includes in-frame clones alone and lacks a portion of them. This table holds about 230,000 clones, 85% found once. Unmatched junction bases numbered 6, after V lost 3 bases and J lost 2 bases. CDR1 and CDR2 from the germline V gene are LNHDA and SQIVND (reference sequence). This CDR3 spans 17 amino acids. The sequenced material came from peripheral blood. The clonotype comes from a man in his forties with acute or convalescent COVID-19. The chain couples TRBV19 to TRBJ2-2; 10 nucleotides agree with TRBD2. The CDR3 protein is CASSIASGGLNTGELFF. CDR3 DNA: TGTGCCAGTAGTATCGCTAGCGGGGGTCTTAACACCGGGGAGCTGTTTTTT.